This TCR beta chain came from a study of somatic reversion in DOCK8 deficiency (TCRdb year 2020). Regarding the complete study: In the study, T cell receptor beta repertoires were compared across three groups: DOCK8-deficient patients, DOCK8-revertant patients and healthy volunteers. The DOCK8-deficient patients included in the study had been described in earlier reports. The ways in which somatic reversion of pathogenic DOCK8 variants alters lymphocyte differentiation and function in DOCK8 deficiency were investigated.

There are 14 amino acids in the CDR3, from cysteine to phenylalanine inclusive. CDR3 DNA is the only sequence kept; it has 42 bases, read in frame from the first base. CDR1 SGHRS and CDR2 YFSETQ are derived from the germline V gene. V gives up 4 bases and J gives up 4 bases, and the segment between their germline ends measures 14 bases. Libraries were built with multiplex PCR. One-step amplicon PCR with EuroClonality-NGS primers was used to generate TRB libraries from about 94 ng genomic DNA. TRB amplicons were sequenced on Illumina MiSeq instruments with 2 x 250 bp version 2 chemistry. The paper's data handling went like this. IMGT/HighV-QUEST was the tool used for both primary TRB sequence analysis and V(D)J annotation. Once nonfunctional clones had been removed and the data downsampled for comparisons between samples, VDJtools was used to evaluate repertoire diversity and composition. The public reads were quality trimmed at Q25 with fastp and then assembled into clones with MiXCR by TCRdb, keeping productive beta chains. All rows with the same CDR3 protein become a single entry with the most common DNA and genes. The V and J calls follow TCRdb's processing rather than the paper's. Present in this sample are 1,300 or so distinct CDR3 sequences, around 27% of which were seen just once. 70% to 85% of the sample comes from the top ten.

This clonotype occurred many times. Its cognate antigen has yet to be identified. No base quality information exists; no much larger clone differs at one position. For the TCR repertoire analysis, genomic DNA was extracted either from whole blood samples or from PBMCs. A few DOCK8-revertant patients were sampled, some at multiple time points. The paper as a whole reports these results and caveats: The source material for each sample, whole blood versus PBMCs, was not specified per sample in the methods.

What was sequenced was peripheral blood. The cell subset or site label here, explained by the study, means: DOCK8-deficient patient with somatic reversion. The rearranged segments are TRBV5-1 and TRBJ1-1, and the D gene may be TRBD1, 6 bases matching. The clonotype originates from a human donor with DOCK8 deficiency. The CDR3 protein is CASSMKGGSTEAFF. In nucleotide form, the sequence is TGCGCCAGCAGCATGAAGGGGGGTAGCACTGAAGCTTTCTTT.